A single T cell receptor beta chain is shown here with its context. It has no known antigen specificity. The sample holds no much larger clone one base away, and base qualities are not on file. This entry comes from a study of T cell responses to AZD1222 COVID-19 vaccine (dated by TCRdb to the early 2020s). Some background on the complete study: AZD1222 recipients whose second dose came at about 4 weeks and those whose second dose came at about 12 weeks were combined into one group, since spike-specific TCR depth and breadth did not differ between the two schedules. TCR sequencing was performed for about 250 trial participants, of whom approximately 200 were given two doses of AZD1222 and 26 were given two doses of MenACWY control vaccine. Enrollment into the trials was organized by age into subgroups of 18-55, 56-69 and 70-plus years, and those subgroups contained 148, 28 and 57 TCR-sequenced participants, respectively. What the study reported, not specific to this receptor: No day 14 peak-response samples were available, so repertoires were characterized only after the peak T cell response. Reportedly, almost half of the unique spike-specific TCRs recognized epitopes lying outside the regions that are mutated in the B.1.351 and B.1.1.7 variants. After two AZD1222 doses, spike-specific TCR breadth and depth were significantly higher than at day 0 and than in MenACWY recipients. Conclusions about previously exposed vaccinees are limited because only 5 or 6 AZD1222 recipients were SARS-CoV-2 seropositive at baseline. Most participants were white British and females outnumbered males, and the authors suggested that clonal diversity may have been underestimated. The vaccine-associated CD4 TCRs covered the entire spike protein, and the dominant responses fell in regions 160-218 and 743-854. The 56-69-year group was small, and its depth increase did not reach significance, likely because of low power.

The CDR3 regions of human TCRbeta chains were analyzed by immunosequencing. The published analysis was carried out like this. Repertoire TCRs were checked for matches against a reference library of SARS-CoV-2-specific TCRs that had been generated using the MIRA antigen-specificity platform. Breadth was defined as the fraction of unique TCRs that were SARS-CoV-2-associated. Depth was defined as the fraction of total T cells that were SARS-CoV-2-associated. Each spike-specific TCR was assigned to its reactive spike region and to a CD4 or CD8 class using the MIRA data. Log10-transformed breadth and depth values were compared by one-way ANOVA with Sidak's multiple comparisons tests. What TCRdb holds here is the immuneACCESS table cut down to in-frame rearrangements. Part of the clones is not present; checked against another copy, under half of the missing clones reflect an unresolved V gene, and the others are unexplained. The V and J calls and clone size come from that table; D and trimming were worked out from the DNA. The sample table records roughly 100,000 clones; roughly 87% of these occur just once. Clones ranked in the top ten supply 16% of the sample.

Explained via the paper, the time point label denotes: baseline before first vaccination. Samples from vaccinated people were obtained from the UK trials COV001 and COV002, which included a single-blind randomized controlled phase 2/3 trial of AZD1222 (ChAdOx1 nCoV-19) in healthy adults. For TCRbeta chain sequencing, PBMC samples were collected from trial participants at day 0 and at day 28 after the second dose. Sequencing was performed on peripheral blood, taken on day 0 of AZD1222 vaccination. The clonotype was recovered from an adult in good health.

The base sequence is TGTGCCACCAGCAGAGATTGGAATCAGCCCCAGCATTTT. This is translated as CATSRDWNQPQHF. The rearranged chain carries TRBV15 and TRBJ1-5; the D segment cannot be called with confidence. The germline ends are 4 bases apart after V is trimmed by 0 bases and J by 4 bases. CDR1 and CDR2 were assigned from the germline V gene (reference sequence) as LNHNV and YYDKDF. The CDR3 contains 13 residues, cysteine and phenylalanine counted. Of the read, only the CDR3 DNA is kept; its 39 bases are in frame from base 1.